These 13 T cell receptor beta chains were all obtained from the same sample, sequenced in a study of blood T cell repertoires in COVID-19 (dated by TCRdb to the early 2020s). Receptor amplification or capture employed the immunoSEQ multiplex PCR assay. TCRdb re-hosts the immuneACCESS table, in-frame sequences only. Its copies lack some clones; in the studies checked, an unresolved V gene accounts for under half of them, and the cause for the rest is not known. The sample table contains approximately 210,000 clones; only one count was recorded for more than 80% of them. Jointly, the top ten make up over 7% of the sample. The sequenced sample consisted of PBMCs or T cells enriched from blood (not recorded which). The receptors derive from a woman younger than 30 who had recovered from COVID-19.

The gene calls are TRBV29-1 and TRBJ2-5, with 7 bases that match TRBD1. The J segment lost 5 bases and the V segment lost 3 bases, leaving 6 bases of the junction unmatched. Germline V gene lookup returns CDR1 SQVTM and CDR2 ANQGSEA. The CDR3 loop spans 13 amino acids. In nucleotides, the CDR3 is TGCAGCGTTGAGAGGGGGCGAAGGGAGACCCAGTACTTC. Translation: CSVERGRRETQYF.

The chain is built from TRBV14 and TRBJ2-5; 7 bases align to TRBD2. V lost 4 bases, J lost 7 bases, and 12 bases stayed unmatched. The CDR3 contains 15 residues. Germline V gives CDR1 SGHDN, CDR2 FVKESK. In nucleotides, the CDR3 is TGTGCCAGCAGCCGCAGTTTCTGGACGGGGGGGACCCAGTACTTC. Protein: CASSRSFWTGGTQYF. Filled out from reference TRBV14 and TRBJ2-5, the complete variable domain reads EAGVTQFPSHSVIEKGQTVTLRCDPISGHDNLYWYRRVMGKEIKFLLHFVKESKQDESGMPNNRFLAERTGGTYSTLKVQPAELEDSGVYFCASSRSFWTGGTQYFGPGTRLLVL.

The chain is built from TRBV9 and TRBJ1-1; a weak D match, TRBD1 (5 bases). The germline V gene has CDR1 SGDLS and CDR2 YYNGEE. Trimming removed 4 bases from V and 2 bases from J, with 18 bases in between. The CDR3 extends over 16 amino acids. The chain's CDR3 is CASSQGVGGTNTEAFF. Written as DNA, the CDR3 is TGTGCCAGCAGCCAGGGAGTCGGGGGGACCAACACTGAAGCTTTCTTT.

The chain joins TRBV6-1 to TRBJ2-5; 8 positions agree with TRBD1. The ends lost 3 bases at V and 7 bases at J; junction bases unmatched: 10. Germline assignment: CDR1 MNHNS and CDR2 SASEGT. The length of the CDR3 is 15 residues. CDR3: CASSEQTGARGTQYF. DNA of the CDR3: TGTGCCAGCAGTGAGCAGACAGGGGCCCGGGGGACCCAGTACTTC.

The genes are TRBV10-2 and TRBJ2-7, with 12 bases fitting TRBD2. V gave up 1 base and J gave up 0 bases; unmatched junction bases: 10. CDR3 length: 19 amino acids. Germline V gene sequence: CDR1 WSHSY, CDR2 SAAADI. CDR3: CASSELRLAGGFSSYEQYF. The CDR3 DNA reads TGCGCCAGCAGTGAGTTGAGGCTAGCGGGGGGGTTCTCCTCCTACGAGCAGTACTTC.

This rearrangement joins TRBV9 to TRBJ1-2; the D gene is possibly TRBD1 (5 bases). V gave up 3 bases and J gave up 4 bases, with 13 bases separating them. The CDR3 contains 14 residues. Germline-derived CDR1 and CDR2 are SGDLS and YYNGEE. The CDR3 DNA reads TGTGCCAGCAGCGGCCGGACACAACTCTATGGCTACACCTTC. It translates to CASSGRTQLYGYTF.

In this sample, this clone turned up once. The chain combines TRBV19 with TRBJ2-2, with TRBD2 identical over 10 bases. Germline V gene lookup returns CDR1 LNHDA and CDR2 SQIVND (reference sequence). V lost 6 bases and J lost 2; bases outside the gene matches: 12. The CDR3 length is 18 residues. The CDR3 sequence is CASRSLAGFVINTGELFF. Here the CDR3 DNA reads TGTGCCAGTAGATCACTAGCGGGGTTTGTAATTAACACCGGGGAGCTGTTTTTT.

The V and J genes are TRBV9 and TRBJ2-2, with 9 positions matching TRBD1. CDR3 size: 17 residues. Germline trimming cut 3 bases from V and 0 bases from J; bases unmatched to any gene: 6. The germline V gene has CDR1 SGDLS and CDR2 YYNGEE. Written as DNA, the CDR3 is TGTGCCAGCAGCGCGAGGGGGGACAGGGCGAACACCGGGGAGCTGTTTTTT. The encoded protein is CASSARGDRANTGELFF.

This clone appeared once. V is TRBV9 and J is TRBJ1-3; tentative D call: TRBD1 (6 bases). V was cut by 3 bases and J by 0 bases, with 13 bases left in between. Looked up from germline, CDR1 is SGDLS and CDR2 is YYNGEE. There are 16 residues in the CDR3. CDR3 amino acids: CASSEMGTISGNTIYF. The CDR3 coding sequence is TGTGCCAGCAGCGAGATGGGGACAATCTCTGGAAACACCATATATTTT.

The chain recombines TRBV5-1 with TRBJ2-1, with 10 nucleotides matching TRBD1. CDR3 length: 16 amino acids. Germline V gene data show CDR1 as SGHRS and CDR2 as YFSETQ. Trimming cost V 4 bases and J 5 bases; bases outside gene matches: 9. The CDR3 loop is CASSTDRGPADNEQFF. The CDR3 bases are TGCGCCAGCAGCACCGACAGGGGGCCCGCTGACAATGAGCAGTTCTTC.

The chain combines TRBV12-1 with TRBJ2-6; the table's D gene call, TRBD2, was not cross checked with the DNA. TRBV12-1 is a known pseudogene. This CDR3 contains 16 residues. The DNA for the CDR3 is TGTGCCAGCAGCTCCCTGAAGAGGGCTGGGGCCAACGTCCTGACTTTC. Translated, it gives CASSSLKRAGANVLTF.

This chain joins TRBV7-2 and TRBJ2-7; 8 bases align to TRBD1. V shed 3 bases and J 4 bases; nucleotides not matched to a gene: 5. CDR3 length equals 14 residues. Germline CDR1 SGHTA, CDR2 FQGNSA. This CDR3 reads CASSLKGDRYEQYF. Here the CDR3 DNA reads TGTGCCAGCAGCTTGAAAGGGGACAGGTACGAGCAGTACTTC.

This clone was counted a few times. V and J are TRBV6-5 and TRBJ2-7, with a weak D call TRBD1 (5 bases). Trimming pared 2 bases from V and 4 bases from J, leaving 6 bases between. Germline V gene lookup returns CDR1 MNHEY and CDR2 SVGAGI. The CDR3 is 12 amino acids. CDR3 DNA sequence: TGTGCCAGCAGTTACGCAGGGTACGAGCAGTACTTC. Encoded protein: CASSYAGYEQYF.